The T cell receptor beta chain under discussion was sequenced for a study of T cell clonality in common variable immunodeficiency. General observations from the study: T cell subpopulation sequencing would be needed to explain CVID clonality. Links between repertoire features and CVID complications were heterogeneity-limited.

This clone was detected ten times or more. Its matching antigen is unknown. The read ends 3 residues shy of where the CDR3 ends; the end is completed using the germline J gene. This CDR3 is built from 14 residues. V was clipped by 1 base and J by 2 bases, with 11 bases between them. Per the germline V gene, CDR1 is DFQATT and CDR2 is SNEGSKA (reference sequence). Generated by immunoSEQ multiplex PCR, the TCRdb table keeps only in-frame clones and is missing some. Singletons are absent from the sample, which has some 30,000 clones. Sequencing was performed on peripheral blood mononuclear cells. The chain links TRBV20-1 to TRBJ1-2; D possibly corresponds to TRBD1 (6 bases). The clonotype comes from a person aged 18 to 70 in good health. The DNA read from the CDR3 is TGCAGTGCTAGAGCCGGGGGGCGGAACTATGGC. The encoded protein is CSARAGGRNYG. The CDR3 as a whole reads CSARAGGRNYGYTF.